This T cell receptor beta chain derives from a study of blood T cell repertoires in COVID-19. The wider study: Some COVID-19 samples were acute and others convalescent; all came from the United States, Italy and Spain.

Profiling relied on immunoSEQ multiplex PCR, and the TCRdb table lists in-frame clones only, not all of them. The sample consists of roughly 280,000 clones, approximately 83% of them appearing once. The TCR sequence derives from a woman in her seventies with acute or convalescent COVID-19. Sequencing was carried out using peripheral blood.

The DNA of the CDR3 is TGCAGTGTCAGGCAGACCTACGAGCAGTACTTC. This codes for CSVRQTYEQYF. V gene TRBV20-1 combines with J gene TRBJ2-7; D is undetermined. The CDR3 sequence is 11 residues long. V was clipped by 7 bases and J by 2 bases, with 9 bases between them. Germline V gives CDR1 DFQATT, CDR2 SNEGSKA (reference sequence).